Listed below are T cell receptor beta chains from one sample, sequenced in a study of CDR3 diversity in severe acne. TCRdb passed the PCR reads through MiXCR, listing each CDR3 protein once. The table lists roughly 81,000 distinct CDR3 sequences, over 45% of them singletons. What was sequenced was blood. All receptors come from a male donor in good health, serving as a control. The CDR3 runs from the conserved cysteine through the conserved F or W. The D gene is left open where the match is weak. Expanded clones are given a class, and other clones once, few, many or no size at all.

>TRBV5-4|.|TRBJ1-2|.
CASSLSAGGYGYTF
TGTGCCAGCAGCCTATCAGCGGGGGGCTATGGCTACACCTTC
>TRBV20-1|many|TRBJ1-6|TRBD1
CSARDPGGHNSPLHF
TGCAGTGCTAGAGATCCAGGGGGCCACAATTCACCCCTCCACTTT
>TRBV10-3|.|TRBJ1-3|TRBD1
CASSPRTGGNTIYF
TGTGCCAGCAGCCCCCGGACAGGGGGAAACACCATATATTTT
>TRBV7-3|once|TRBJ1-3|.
CASSRTGSAGNTIYF
TGTGCCAGCAGTCGAACAGGGTCTGCTGGAAACACCATATATTTT
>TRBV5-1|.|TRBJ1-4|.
CASSSTGQSNEKLFF
TGCGCCAGCAGCTCCACCGGACAGAGTAATGAAAAACTGTTTTTT
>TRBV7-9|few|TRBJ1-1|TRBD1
CASSQQGFAEAFF
TGTGCCAGCAGCCAACAGGGGTTTGCTGAAGCTTTCTTT
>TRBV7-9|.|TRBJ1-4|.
CASSFSQERGEKLFF
TGTGCCAGCAGCTTCTCCCAGGAGAGGGGTGAAAAACTGTTTTTT
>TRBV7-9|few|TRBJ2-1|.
CATSSLLADGQFF
TGTGCCACCTCGAGTCTCCTCGCCGACGGGCAGTTCTTC
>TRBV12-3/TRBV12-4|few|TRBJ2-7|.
CASSSPPAGTYEQYF
TGTGCCAGCAGTTCGCCCCCGGCGGGAACCTACGAGCAGTACTTC
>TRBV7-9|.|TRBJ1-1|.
CASSLVQGSTEAFF
TGTGCCAGCAGCTTAGTTCAGGGGAGCACTGAAGCTTTCTTT
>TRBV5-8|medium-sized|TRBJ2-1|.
CASSLGNNEQFF
TGTGCCAGCAGCTTGGGGAACAATGAGCAGTTCTTC
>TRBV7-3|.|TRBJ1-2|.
CASSLTAGLNYGYTF
TGTGCCAGCAGCTTAACGGCAGGACTAAACTATGGCTACACCTTC
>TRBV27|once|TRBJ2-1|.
CASSLQGPYSNQQFF
TGTGCCAGCAGTTTGCAGGGGCCCTATAGCAATCAGCAGTTCTTC
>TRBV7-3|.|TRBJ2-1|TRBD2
CAGSLLAGSYNEQSF
TGTGCCGGCAGCCTACTAGCGGGGAGCTACAATGAGCAGTCCTTC
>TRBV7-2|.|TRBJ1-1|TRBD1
CASSPRTGIREAFF
TGTGCCAGCAGCCCACGGACAGGGATAAGAGAAGCTTTCTTT
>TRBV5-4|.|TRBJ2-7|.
CASSFGRQTYEQYF
TGTGCCAGCAGCTTTGGGAGGCAGACCTACGAGCAGTACTTC
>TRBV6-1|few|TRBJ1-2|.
CASSESWDVGGYTF
TGTGCCAGCAGTGAGTCGTGGGACGTGGGCGGCTACACCTTC
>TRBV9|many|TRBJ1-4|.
CASSEGPTNEKLFF
TGTGCCAGCAGCGAGGGGCCAACTAATGAAAAACTGTTTTTT
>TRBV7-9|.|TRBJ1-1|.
CASSLSGNTEAFF
TGTGCCAGCAGCCTCAGCGGGAACACTGAAGCTTTCTTT
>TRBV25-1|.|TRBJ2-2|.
CASRDIGGWENRAGELFF
TGTGCCAGCAGGGACATTGGAGGGTGGGAGAATAGGGCCGGGGAGCTGTTTTTT
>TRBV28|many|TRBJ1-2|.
CATLAPSNYGYTF
TGTGCCACCCTCGCCCCGAGTAACTATGGCTACACCTTC
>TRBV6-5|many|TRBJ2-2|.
CASSYGRGNTGELFF
TGTGCCAGCAGTTACGGACGGGGGAACACCGGGGAGCTGTTTTTT
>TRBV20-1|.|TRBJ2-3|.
CSAALRILNRGDTQYF
TGCAGTGCTGCCCTCCGAATCCTGAATCGGGGGGATACGCAGTATTTT
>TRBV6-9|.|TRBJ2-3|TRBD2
CASKSGGSTDTQYF
TGTGCCAGCAAATCGGGAGGGAGCACAGATACGCAGTATTTT
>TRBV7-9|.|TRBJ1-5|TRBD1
CASRIGQGAF
TGTGCCAGCAGGATTGGACAGGGGGCATTT
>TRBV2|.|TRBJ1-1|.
CASSFGLRMNTEAFF
TGTGCCAGCAGTTTCGGACTTAGGATGAACACTGAAGCTTTCTTT
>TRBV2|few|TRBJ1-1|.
CASSAVLPPMGAFF
TGTGCCAGCAGCGCAGTCCTTCCGCCGATGGGGGCTTTCTTT
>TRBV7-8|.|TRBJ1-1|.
CASSFSGDTEAFF
TGTGCCAGCAGCTTCAGCGGGGACACTGAAGCTTTCTTT
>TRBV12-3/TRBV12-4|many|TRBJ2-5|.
CASRSEETQYF
TGTGCCAGCAGGTCCGAAGAGACCCAGTACTTC
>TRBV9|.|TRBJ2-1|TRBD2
CASSPRAGSYNEQFF
TGTGCCAGCAGCCCGAGAGCGGGGAGCTACAATGAGCAGTTCTTC